This T cell receptor beta chain derives from a study of blood T cell repertoires in COVID-19. V lost 1 base and J 6 bases, leaving 11 bases between the germline ends. Germline V CDR1 and CDR2: SEHNR, FQNEAQ (reference sequence). The CDR3 has 14 residues. TCRdb's table, derived via immunoSEQ multiplex PCR, lists solely in-frame clones and lacks some. The data show about 73,000 clones, roughly 89% seen once. Sequencing input: peripheral blood. The chain couples TRBV7-9 to TRBJ2-3; no clear D gene. The TCR originated in a man older than 75 with acute or convalescent COVID-19. The CDR3 bases are TGTGCCAGCAGCTTAGGACTCCCGACTGATACGCAGTATTTT. Its protein is CASSLGLPTDTQYF.